This T cell receptor beta chain comes out of a study of Graves' ophthalmopathy and Graves' hyperthyroidism. Broader study findings: This model predicted ophthalmopathy progression (sensitivity 60% to 71%, specificity roughly 72%).

This clonotype appeared many times. Its matching antigen is unknown. V lost 0 bases, J lost 4 bases, and 2 bases stayed unmatched. The germline gives CDR1 SQVTM, CDR2 ANQGSEA. The CDR3 is made up of 13 amino acids. Amplifying from RNA transcripts, the study obtained TCR beta CDR3 regions. Following a first-round RT-PCR that used HTBI primers, a second-round multiplex PCR was carried out. TCRdb ran MiXCR on the multiplex PCR reads and lists one entry per CDR3 protein. The sample gives approximately 410,000 distinct CDR3 sequences, roughly 15% of which show up once; approximately 7% is in the top ten. This chain connects TRBV29-1 to TRBJ1-2, with 7 nucleotides matching TRBD1. The source of this sequence is a woman in her late teens or twenties with stable Graves' hyperthyroidism. Sequencing was carried out using peripheral blood. The CDR3 protein is CSVEEGTAYGYTF. In DNA, the CDR3 is TGCAGCGTTGAAGAGGGGACAGCCTATGGCTACACCTTC.